This TCR beta chain was profiled in a study of shared clonotypes between healthy human individuals. Looking at the study overall: Samples came from a couple of female and a few male donors aged 18 to 49.

The CDR3 consists of 12 residues. The V gene lost 3 bases and the J gene lost 6 bases, with 7 bases spanning the gap. The germline gives CDR1 SEHNR, CDR2 FQNEAQ (reference sequence). Note on this clone: The same CDR3 arises from other DNA sequences in this sample as well.

Here immunoSEQ multiplex PCR was the method, and the copy in TCRdb shows in-frame clones only, minus some. Of 2,500,000 or so clones in the sample, roughly nine tenths are singletons; the top ten hold more than 0.12%. CD45RA-negative memory and CD45RA+ naive subsets were split from the CD4+ cells. The sequence was collected from a man aged 18 to 29 in good health. The rearrangement joins TRBV7-9 to TRBJ2-3; a weak D match, TRBD1 (6 bases). Sequencing input: naive CD4+ T cells sorted from blood. Subset in this sample: CD45RA+ positively selected. CDR3 in amino acids: CASSFTGDTQYF. For the CDR3, the DNA is TGTGCCAGCAGCTTCACAGGGGATACGCAGTATTTT.